This TCR beta chain is from a study of CD8+ T cells in alopecia areata. Extracted RNA was reverse transcribed, and the resulting cDNA served as sequencing template. The method was immunoSEQ multiplex PCR; TCRdb's version includes in-frame clones alone and lacks a portion of them. The table lists about 120,000 clones, about 50% of them singletons, with about 0.5% in the top ten. Indicated treatment: oral pan-JAK inhibitor, 5-10 mg twice daily. Investigators sorted PBMCs to obtain both CD4+ and CD8+ T cells. Germline-derived CDR1 and CDR2 are MNHEY and SVGAGI. The CDR3 extends over 15 amino acids. Trimming stripped 6 bases from V and 2 bases from J, with 16 bases between.

The clonotype originates from a human donor with alopecia areata. The sequenced sample was CD4+ T cells sorted from blood, obtained at week 4, from a patient treated with tofacitinib. The V gene is TRBV6-5, the J gene TRBJ1-1, with a possible D match to TRBD1 (6 bases). The CDR3 DNA reads as TGTGCCAGCAGCCAGGGGTGGGGGACTAACACTGAAGCTTTCTTT. As protein: CASSQGWGTNTEAFF.